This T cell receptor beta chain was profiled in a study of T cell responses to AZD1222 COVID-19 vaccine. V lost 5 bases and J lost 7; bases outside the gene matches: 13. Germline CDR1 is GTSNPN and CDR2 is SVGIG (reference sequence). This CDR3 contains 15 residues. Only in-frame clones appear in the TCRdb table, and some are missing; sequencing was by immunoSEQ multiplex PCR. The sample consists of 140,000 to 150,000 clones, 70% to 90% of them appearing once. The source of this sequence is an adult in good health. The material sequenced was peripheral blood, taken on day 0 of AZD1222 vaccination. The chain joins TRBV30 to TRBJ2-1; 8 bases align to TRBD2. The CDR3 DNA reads TGTGCCTGGGCGCGTCTCGCGGGAGGCTGGAATGAGCAGTTCTTC. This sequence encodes CAWARLAGGWNEQFF. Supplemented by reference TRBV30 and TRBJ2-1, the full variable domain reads SQTIHQWPATLVQPVGSPLSLECTVEGTSNPNLYWYRQAAGRGLQLLFYSVGIGQISSEVPQNLSASRPQDRQFILSSKKLLLSDSGFYLCAWARLAGGWNEQFFGPGTRLTVL.